Below, 25 T cell receptor beta chains from the same sample are listed, as sequenced in a study of tissue T cells after allogeneic stem cell transplantation. Clones were read by immunoSEQ multiplex PCR, and TCRdb kept only the in-frame ones, dropping some. Among 1,000 to 1,500 clones listed, over 50% were seen once. The sequenced sample consisted of skin. These receptors all stem from a female BALB/c mouse in good health. For this strain, the MHC haplotype corresponds to H2-d.

This clone was recorded a few times. Gene labels here are mouse ones. The read comes to an end 1 residue before the CDR3 does, leaving the germline J gene to fill in the end. V and J are TRBV19 and TRBJ2-4; TRBD2 matches 9 bases. Trimming removed 1 base from V and 0 bases from J; junction bases left unmatched: 0. The germline CDR1 and CDR2 sequences are FNHDT and SITEND (reference sequence). The CDR3 length is 15 residues. This CDR3 is CASSITGGSQNTLYF. The CDR3 bases that were read are TGTGCCAGCAGTATAACTGGGGGGAGTCAAAACACCTTGTAC.

The table lists this clone with a few counts. Gene names and germline refer to mouse. The sequence runs out 1 residue before the end of the CDR3; the remainder is reconstructed from the germline J gene. This chain links TRBV17 with TRBJ1-2; perhaps TRBD1 as D (6 bases). Trimming left V 1 base short and J 1 base short, with 10 bases between. Germline CDR1 reads MNHDT; CDR2 reads YYDKIL. This CDR3 has 15 residues. The CDR3 region is CASSRGGQGNSDYTF. The CDR3 bases that were read are TGTGCTAGCAGTAGAGGGGGGCAGGGAAACTCCGACTACACC.

Details on this clone: The gene symbols are mouse symbols. The read comes to an end 1 residue before the CDR3 does, leaving the germline J gene to fill in the end. The gene calls are TRBV20 and TRBJ2-4; D not resolved. The ends were cut back, 5 bases at V and 0 bases at J, with 3 bases in the middle. CDR3 length: 11 amino acids. Germline loops: CDR1 GFQATS, CDR2 STVNSAI. This CDR3 is CGARSQNTLYF. The covered CDR3 bases are TGTGGTGCTCGTAGTCAAAACACCTTGTAC.

A few counts support this clone. Mouse gene names and germline throughout. With the read ending 1 residue before the CDR3 end, the germline J gene is used to fill in that end. The V and J genes are TRBV19 and TRBJ1-3; TRBD1 matches 10 bases. Germline CDR1 is FNHDT and CDR2 is SITEND (reference sequence). The V segment lost 4 bases and the J segment 2 bases; nucleotides outside the gene matches: 0. The CDR3 totals 14 residues. This CDR3 reads CASSGQGAGNTLYF. CDR3 DNA (partial): TGTGCCAGCAGTGGACAGGGGGCTGGAAATACGCTCTAT.

The sample holds a few counts of this clone. The germline and genes are mouse ones. The CDR3 DNA, read in part, is TGTGCCAGCAGTTTCCGGGACAATGCAGAAACGCTGTAT. Protein: CASSFRDNAETLY. The entire CDR3 is CASSFRDNAETLYF. This chain connects TRBV14 to TRBJ2-3; weak D call: TRBD1 (6 bases). With the read ending 1 residue before the CDR3 end, the germline J gene is used to fill in that end. The CDR3 runs 14 residues. The ends were cut back, 1 base at V and 2 bases at J, with 8 bases in the middle. Looked up from germline, CDR1 is SGHDT and CDR2 is FRDEAV.

Concerning this clone itself: Genes and germline are mouse. The CDR3 goes on 1 residue after the read ends, and that part is filled in from the germline J gene. The J gene is TRBJ2-7, the V gene TRBV4; 9 bases fit TRBD2. V was pared by 5 bases and J by 3 bases, with 11 bases of the junction left unmatched. The germline V gene has CDR1 LGHDT and CDR2 YNNKQL (reference sequence). This CDR3 region has 16 residues. The CDR3 loop is CASSPFTGGSFYEQYF. The part of the CDR3 DNA that was read is TGTGCCAGCAGCCCCTTTACTGGGGGGTCCTTCTATGAACAGTAC.

A note on this clone: All gene names here are mouse names. The read stops 1 residue short of the end of the CDR3; the missing end is completed from the germline J gene. The J gene is TRBJ1-1, the V gene TRBV20; D is undetermined. Germline V CDR1 and CDR2: GFQATS, STVNSAI. V lost 0 bases, J lost 2 bases, and 1 base lay in between. This CDR3 has 11 amino acids. CDR3 sequence: CGARDNTEVFF. The part of the CDR3 DNA that was read is TGTGGTGCTAGGGACAACACAGAAGTCTTC. The complete variable domain, with remaining parts taken from reference TRBV20 and TRBJ1-1, reads GALVYQYPRRTICKSGTSMRMECQAVGFQATSVAWYRQSPQKTFELIALSTVNSAIKYEQNFTQEKFPISHPNLSFSSMTVLNAYLEDRGLYLCGARDNTEVFFGKGTRLTVV.

As for this clone: Genes and germline are mouse. The read comes to an end 1 residue before the CDR3 does, leaving the germline J gene to fill in the end. V gene TRBV13-2 combines with J gene TRBJ1-1; 7 positions match TRBD1. The CDR3 loop spans 14 amino acids. V lost 2 bases, J lost 0 bases, and 1 base stayed unmatched. Per the germline V gene, CDR1 is NNHNN and CDR2 is SYGAGS (reference sequence). CDR3 amino acids: CASGEGQPNTEVFF. The DNA read from the CDR3 is TGTGCCAGCGGTGAGGGACAGCCAAACACAGAAGTCTTC.

This clone turned up a few times. Mouse gene names and germline throughout. The CDR3 end lies 1 residue beyond the end of the read and is filled in from the germline J gene. The chain couples TRBV2 to TRBJ2-1; D uncertain. CDR3 length: 15 residues. In germline, CDR1 is LGHNA, CDR2 YSYQKL. Trimming shortened V by 0 bases and J by 1 base, and 7 bases separated the two germline ends. The DNA read from the CDR3 is TGTGCCAGCAGCCAAGACGGGGTCAACTATGCTGAGCAGTTC. This translates into CASSQDGVNYAEQF. The entire CDR3 reads CASSQDGVNYAEQFF.

About this clone itself: Germline and genes here are mouse. Partial CDR3 DNA: TGTGCCAGCAGTGACCTGGACTGGGGGGACTATGCTGAGCAGTTC. Translation gives CASSDLDWGDYAEQF. The full CDR3 reads CASSDLDWGDYAEQFF. The J gene is TRBJ2-1, the V gene TRBV13-1, with 11 bases fitting TRBD2. The CDR3 end is not reached by the read, which stops 1 residue before it; the germline J gene fills it in. This CDR3 contains 16 residues. Germline trimming cut 2 bases from V and 2 bases from J; bases unmatched to any gene: 3. The germline CDR1 and CDR2 sequences are NSHNY and SYGAGN.

Only a few counts were recorded for this clone. Mouse germline and gene names are used. With the read ending 1 residue before the CDR3 end, the germline J gene is used to fill in that end. The chain uses TRBV13-2 and TRBJ2-4; possible D gene TRBD2, 6 bases. The germline V and J ends were trimmed by 7 bases and 2 bases, with 11 bases remaining between them. The germline V gene encodes CDR1 NNHNN and CDR2 SYGAGS (reference sequence). The CDR3 has 13 amino acids. The CDR3 DNA, read in part, is TGTGCCAGCCGACTGGTGTTTCAAAACACCTTGTAC. Its translation: CASRLVFQNTLY. The entire CDR3 is CASRLVFQNTLYF.

For this clone: Genes and germline are mouse. The read is 1 residue too short to cover the CDR3 end, so that end is filled in from the germline J gene. The chain employs TRBV2 and TRBJ1-2; D call uncertain. Between the trimmed V and J ends, which lost 0 bases and 0 bases, there was a span of 5 bases. CDR3 size: 14 residues. Per the germline V gene, CDR1 is LGHNA and CDR2 is YSYQKL. CDR3 loop: CASSQDGANSDYTF. Incomplete CDR3 DNA: TGTGCCAGCAGCCAAGATGGAGCAAACTCCGACTACACC.

For this clone: Gene names and germline refer to mouse. The CDR3 end lies 1 residue beyond the end of the read and is filled in from the germline J gene. The gene calls are TRBV20 and TRBJ2-5; either TRBD1 or TRBD2 may fit D (5 bases each). CDR1 and CDR2 from the germline V gene are GFQATS and STVNSAI. The CDR3 is 11 amino acids. V was shortened by 5 bases and J by 6 bases, with 9 bases between the two germline ends. CDR3 sequence: CGAGAWDTQYF. CDR3 bases read: TGTGGTGCTGGGGCTTGGGACACCCAGTAC.

As for this clone: Gene names and germline refer to mouse. CDR3 protein: CASSPGQGPGQLYF. The CDR3 DNA, read in part, is TGTGCCAGCAGTCCCGGACAGGGCCCCGGGCAGCTCTAC. This chain joins TRBV5 and TRBJ2-2; 8 bases agree with TRBD1. Read coverage stops 1 residue before the CDR3 terminus; the germline J gene supplies the remainder. The junction had 6 bases not matched to a gene; V was cut back by 6 bases and J by 6 bases. Germline V gives CDR1 LGHNA, CDR2 YNLKQL (reference sequence). The CDR3 has 14 amino acids.

In regard to this clone: Genes and germline are mouse. The read ends 1 residue before the CDR3 terminus; that terminus is restored from the germline J gene. The J gene is TRBJ2-7, the V gene TRBV3; D unclear. The V end lost 4 bases, the J end lost 4 bases, and 8 bases lay between the germline ends. Germline V gene data show CDR1 as SNHLY and CDR2 as FYNGKV (reference sequence). This CDR3 contains 12 residues. The CDR3 protein is CASSSQNYEQYF. The CDR3 bases that were read are TGTGCCAGCAGCTCCCAAAATTATGAACAGTAC.

About this clone itself: Genes here carry mouse names. The read ends 1 residue shy of where the CDR3 ends; the end is completed using the germline J gene. The chain employs TRBV13-2 and TRBJ1-1; D is uncertain. The germline V and J ends were trimmed by 10 bases and 0 bases, with 7 bases remaining between them. CDR1 is NNHNN and CDR2 is SYGAGS in the germline V gene (reference sequence). The CDR3 length is 11 residues. Partial CDR3 DNA: TGTGCCGGAGACACAAACACAGAAGTCTTC. Translating it yields CAGDTNTEVF. The complete CDR3 reads CAGDTNTEVFF.

This clone was found a few times. Genes and germline come from the mouse. The CDR3 end lies 1 residue beyond the end of the read and is filled in from the germline J gene. This chain connects TRBV19 to TRBJ2-1; 10 nucleotides align to TRBD1. The CDR3 loop spans 14 amino acids. Looked up from germline, CDR1 is FNHDT and CDR2 is SITEND (reference sequence). V shed 6 bases, J shed 3 bases, and the junction held 3 bases outside the gene matches. Partial CDR3 DNA: TGTGCCAGCACCCGGGACAGGGGCTATGCTGAGCAGTTC. This gives the protein CASTRDRGYAEQF. The whole CDR3 protein is CASTRDRGYAEQFF.

On this clone itself: Each gene name is a mouse one. The read terminates 1 residue ahead of where the CDR3 ends, so the germline J gene completes it. J is TRBJ2-2 and V is TRBV1; D possibly corresponds to TRBD1 (5 bases). Germline assignment: CDR1 NSQYPW and CDR2 LRSPGD (reference sequence). V was trimmed by 2 bases and J by 1 base, leaving 8 bases between them. The CDR3 runs to 15 residues. CDR3 bases read: TGCACCTGCAGTGCACGGACAAAAAACACCGGGCAGCTCTAC. As protein: CTCSARTKNTGQLY. The CDR3 reads in full as CTCSARTKNTGQLYF.

About this clone: The gene names here belong to mouse. Read coverage stops 1 residue before the CDR3 terminus; the germline J gene supplies the remainder. This rearrangement joins TRBV2 to TRBJ1-3; D might be TRBD1 (6 bases). Germline CDR1 and CDR2: LGHNA and YSYQKL. The CDR3 loop spans 15 amino acids. The V and J ends lost 0 bases and 0 bases respectively, with 6 bases between them. The CDR3 spells CASSQEGGSGNTLYF. The sequenced CDR3 bases are TGTGCCAGCAGCCAAGAAGGGGGTTCTGGAAATACGCTCTAT.

As to this clone: The listed genes are named as in mouse. The read terminates 1 residue before the CDR3 end, so the remaining end is supplied by the germline J gene. This chain uses TRBV29 with TRBJ2-5; 9 bases fit TRBD2. V was pared by 4 bases and J by 2 bases, with 4 bases of the junction left unmatched. CDR1 and CDR2 from the germline V gene are MSHET and SYDVDS. There are 15 residues in the CDR3. Incomplete CDR3 DNA: TGTGCTAGCAGTTCTGGGGGGGGGATCCAAGACACCCAGTAC. Encoded protein: CASSSGGGIQDTQY. The complete CDR3 sequence is CASSSGGGIQDTQYF.

A word on this clone: Genes and germline come from the mouse. The read finishes 1 residue shy of the CDR3 end, and the germline J gene is used to complete it. The chain employs TRBV19 and TRBJ2-1, with TRBD2 identical over 12 bases. CDR1 and CDR2 (germline): FNHDT, SITEND (reference sequence). This CDR3 comprises 15 residues. V was pared by 2 bases and J by 6 bases, with 3 bases of the junction left unmatched. The CDR3 sequence is CASSMGTGGFAEQFF. The CDR3 DNA, read in part, is TGTGCCAGCAGTATGGGGACTGGGGGGTTTGCTGAGCAGTTC. The complete variable domain, with remaining parts taken from reference TRBV19 and TRBJ2-1, reads GGIITQTPKFLIGQEGQKLTLKCQQNFNHDTMYWYRQDSGKGLRLIYYSITENDLQKGDLSEGYDASREKKSSFSLTVTSAQKNEMAVFLCASSMGTGGFAEQFFGPGTRLTVL.

Of note for this clone: Gene names and germline refer to mouse. The read terminates 1 residue ahead of where the CDR3 ends, so the germline J gene completes it. V is TRBV13-2 and J is TRBJ1-2; D ambiguous. V dropped 0 bases and J dropped 0 bases, with 9 bases sitting between them. The CDR3 is made up of 15 amino acids. Germline loops: CDR1 NNHNN, CDR2 SYGAGS (reference sequence). CDR3 in amino acids: CASGDETSANSDYTF. The DNA read from the CDR3 is TGTGCCAGCGGTGATGAGACATCTGCAAACTCCGACTACACC.

About this clone itself: Gene names are mouse gene names. The missing CDR3 end, 1 residue past where the read stops, is filled in from the germline J gene. The rearrangement joins TRBV5 to TRBJ2-5, with a weak D call TRBD2 (6 bases). This CDR3 comprises 14 residues. V was pared by 1 base and J by 2 bases, with 7 bases between. Germline loops: CDR1 LGHNA, CDR2 YNLKQL (reference sequence). CDR3 protein: CASSQVGVQDTQYF. Partial CDR3 DNA: TGTGCCAGCAGCCAAGTGGGGGTCCAAGACACCCAGTAC.

Comments on this clone: Genes and germline are mouse. The read ends 1 residue before the CDR3 terminus; that terminus is restored from the germline J gene. V is TRBV31 and J is TRBJ2-5; perhaps TRBD1 as D (6 bases). This CDR3 has 14 amino acids. The V gene's germline CDR1 is GKSSPN and CDR2 SITVG. Trimming pared 1 base from V and 2 bases from J, leaving 10 bases between. The part of the CDR3 DNA that was read is TGTGCCTGGAGTCCGGGACAAACCCAAGACACCCAGTAC. Translating gives CAWSPGQTQDTQY. The complete CDR3 protein is CAWSPGQTQDTQYF.

About this clone itself: The gene names here belong to mouse. The CDR3 is CASSLYWGALAETLYF. The DNA read from the CDR3 is TGTGCCAGCAGTCTGTACTGGGGGGCGCTGGCAGAAACGCTGTAT. The V call is TRBV26, the J call TRBJ2-3; 9 bases are shared with TRBD2. Read sequence stops 1 residue before the CDR3 end, and the germline J gene provides the missing end. The CDR3 totals 16 residues. The V segment lost 1 base and the J segment 3 bases; nucleotides outside the gene matches: 5. Germline V gene data show CDR1 as KGHPV and CDR2 as FQNQEV (reference sequence).